Below are 7 T cell receptor beta chains sequenced from a single sample in a study of blood T cell repertoires in COVID-19. Profiling relied on immunoSEQ multiplex PCR, and the TCRdb table lists in-frame clones only, not all of them. Of a few hundred thousand clones listed, about 90% are singletons. Sample: peripheral blood. The receptors were sampled from a woman aged 25 to 39 with COVID-19, enrolled during active disease.

This chain uses TRBV6-6 with TRBJ1-1; tentatively, D is TRBD1 (5 bases). The CDR3 has 14 amino acids. Trimming took 6 bases from V and 1 from J, leaving 12 bases between them. Per the germline V gene, CDR1 is MNHNY and CDR2 is SVGAGI (reference sequence). CDR3 region: CASSQEDRNTEAFF. The CDR3 bases are TGTGCCAGCAGCCAAGAAGACAGGAACACTGAAGCTTTCTTT.

The chain links TRBV13 to TRBJ2-1; D may be TRBD2 (5 bases). The CDR3 consists of 17 residues. The ends were cut back, 8 bases at V and 7 bases at J, with 27 bases in the middle. CDR1 is PRHDT and CDR2 is FYEKMQ in the germline V gene (reference sequence). The CDR3 DNA sequence: TGTGCCAGCCGCGGTAGCTCTCGAGGGAGAGCAACTAATGAGCAGTTCTTC. This gives the protein CASRGSSRGRATNEQFF.

The CDR3 DNA reads as TGCGCCAGCAGTAGAGGTCTCAATCAGCCCCAGCATTTT. This encodes CASSRGLNQPQHF. This chain connects TRBV10-2 to TRBJ1-5; D is unclear. CDR1 is WSHSY and CDR2 is SAAADI in the germline V gene. The CDR3 is made up of 13 amino acids. V was pared by 5 bases and J by 3 bases, with 8 bases between.

CDR3 bases: TGTGCCAGCAGCTTAACTAGTCCCGCGGATACGCAGTATTTT. Amino acid sequence: CASSLTSPADTQYF. The chain recombines TRBV7-2 with TRBJ2-3, with D tentatively TRBD2 (5 bases). The CDR3 extends over 14 amino acids. Germline assignment: CDR1 SGHTA and CDR2 FQGNSA. Between the trimmed V and J ends, which lost 2 bases and 6 bases, there was a span of 12 bases.

The chain employs TRBV4-2 and TRBJ1-4; D uncertain. The ends were cut back, 2 bases at V and 3 bases at J, with 10 bases in the middle. The germline gives CDR1 LGHNA, CDR2 YNFKEQ. The CDR3 totals 15 residues. CDR3 nucleotides: TGTGCCAGCAGCCAATATCGGTCGCCTAATGAAAAACTGTTTTTT. Protein sequence: CASSQYRSPNEKLFF.

The chain joins TRBV6-5 to TRBJ2-7; the D gene is possibly TRBD2 (5 bases). V was pared by 7 bases and J by 3 bases, with 7 bases between. The CDR3 is 11 residues long. The germline V gene has CDR1 MNHEY and CDR2 SVGAGI. Here the CDR3 DNA reads TGTGCCAGCACGGGGAGCTACGAGCAGTACGTC. It is translated as CASTGSYEQYV.

The chain recombines TRBV28 with TRBJ1-2, with D perhaps TRBD1 (6 bases). This CDR3 comprises 15 residues. The V and J ends lost 5 bases and 4 bases respectively, with 17 bases between them. CDR1 is MDHEN and CDR2 is SYDVKM in the germline V gene. CDR3 sequence: CASSINRVFVYGYTF. The CDR3 coding sequence is TGTGCCAGCAGTATAAACAGGGTTTTTGTCTATGGCTACACCTTC.